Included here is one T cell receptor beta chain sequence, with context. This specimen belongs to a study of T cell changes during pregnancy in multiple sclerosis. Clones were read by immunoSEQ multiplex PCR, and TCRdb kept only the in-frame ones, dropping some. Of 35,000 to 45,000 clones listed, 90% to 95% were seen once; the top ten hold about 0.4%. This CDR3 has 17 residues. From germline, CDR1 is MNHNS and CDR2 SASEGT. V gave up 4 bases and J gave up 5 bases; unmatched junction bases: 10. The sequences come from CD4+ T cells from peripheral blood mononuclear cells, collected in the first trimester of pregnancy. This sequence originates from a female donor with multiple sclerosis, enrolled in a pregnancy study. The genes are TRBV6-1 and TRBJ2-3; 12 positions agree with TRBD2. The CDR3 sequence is CASSGRRLAGVRDTQYF. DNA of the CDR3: TGTGCCAGCAGTGGAAGGAGACTAGCGGGAGTTCGAGATACGCAGTATTTT.